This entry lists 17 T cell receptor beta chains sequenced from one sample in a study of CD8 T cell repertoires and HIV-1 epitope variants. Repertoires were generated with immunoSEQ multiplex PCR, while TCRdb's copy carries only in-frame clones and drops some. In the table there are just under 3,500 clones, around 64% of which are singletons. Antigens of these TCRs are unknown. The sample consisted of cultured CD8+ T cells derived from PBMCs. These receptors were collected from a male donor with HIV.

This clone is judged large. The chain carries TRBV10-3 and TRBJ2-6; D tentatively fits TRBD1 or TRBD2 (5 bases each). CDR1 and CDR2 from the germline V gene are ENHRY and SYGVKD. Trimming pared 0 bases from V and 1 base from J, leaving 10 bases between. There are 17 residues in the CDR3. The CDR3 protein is CAISESLGVSGANVLTF. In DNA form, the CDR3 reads TGTGCCATCAGTGAGTCTCTGGGGGTATCTGGGGCCAACGTCCTGACTTTC.

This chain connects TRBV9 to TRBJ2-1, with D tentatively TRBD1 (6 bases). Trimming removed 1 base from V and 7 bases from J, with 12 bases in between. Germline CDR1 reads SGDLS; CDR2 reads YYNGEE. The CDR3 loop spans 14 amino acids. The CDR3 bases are TGTGCCAGCAGCGTACAAACAGGGAGTAATGAGCAGTTCTTC. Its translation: CASSVQTGSNEQFF.

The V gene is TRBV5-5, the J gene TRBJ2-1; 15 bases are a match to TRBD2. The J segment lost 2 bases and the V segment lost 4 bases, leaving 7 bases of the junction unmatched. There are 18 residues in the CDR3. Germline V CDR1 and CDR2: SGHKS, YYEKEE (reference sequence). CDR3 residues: CASSIGTSGRRAYNEQFF. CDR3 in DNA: TGTGCCAGCAGCATCGGGACTAGCGGGAGGAGGGCCTACAATGAGCAGTTCTTC.

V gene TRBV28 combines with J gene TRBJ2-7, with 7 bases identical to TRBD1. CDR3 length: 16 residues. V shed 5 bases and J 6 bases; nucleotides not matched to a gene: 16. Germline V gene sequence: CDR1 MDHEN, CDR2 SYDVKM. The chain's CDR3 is CASSDRRQGIVGEQYF. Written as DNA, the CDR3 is TGTGCCAGCAGTGACCGTAGACAGGGAATTGTTGGCGAGCAGTACTTC.

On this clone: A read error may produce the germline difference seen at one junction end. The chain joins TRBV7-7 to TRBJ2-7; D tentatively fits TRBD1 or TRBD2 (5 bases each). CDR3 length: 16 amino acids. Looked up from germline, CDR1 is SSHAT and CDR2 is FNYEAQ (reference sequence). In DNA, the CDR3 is TGTGCTAGCAGCTTAGGGACCGGGACCCTTGCACACGAGCAGTACTTC. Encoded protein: CASSLGTGTLAHEQYF.

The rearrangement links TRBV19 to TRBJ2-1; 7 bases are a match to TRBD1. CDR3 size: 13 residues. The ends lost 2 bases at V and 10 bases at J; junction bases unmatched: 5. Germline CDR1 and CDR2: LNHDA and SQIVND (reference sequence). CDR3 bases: TGTGCCAGTAGTATAACCGGGACAGACGAGCAGTTCTTC. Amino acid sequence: CASSITGTDEQFF.

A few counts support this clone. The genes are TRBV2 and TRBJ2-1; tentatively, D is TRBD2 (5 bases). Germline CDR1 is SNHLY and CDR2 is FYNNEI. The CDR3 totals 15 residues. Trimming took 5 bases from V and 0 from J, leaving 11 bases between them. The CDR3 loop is CASSHSVSSYNEQFF. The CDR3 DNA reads TGTGCCAGCAGTCATAGCGTCAGCTCCTACAATGAGCAGTTCTTC.

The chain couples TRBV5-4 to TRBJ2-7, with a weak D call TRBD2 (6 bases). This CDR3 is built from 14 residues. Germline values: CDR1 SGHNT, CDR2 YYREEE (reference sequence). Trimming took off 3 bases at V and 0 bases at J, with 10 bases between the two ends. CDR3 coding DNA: TGTGCCAGCAGCTCGTGGGGACTCTCCTACGAGCAGTACTTC. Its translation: CASSSWGLSYEQYF.

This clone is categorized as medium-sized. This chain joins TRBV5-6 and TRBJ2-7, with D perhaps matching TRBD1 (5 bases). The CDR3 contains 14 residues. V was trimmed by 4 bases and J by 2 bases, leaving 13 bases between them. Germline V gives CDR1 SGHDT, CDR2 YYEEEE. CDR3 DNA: TGTGCCAGCAGCGACTCGACAGTTACCTACGAGCAGTACTTC. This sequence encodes CASSDSTVTYEQYF.

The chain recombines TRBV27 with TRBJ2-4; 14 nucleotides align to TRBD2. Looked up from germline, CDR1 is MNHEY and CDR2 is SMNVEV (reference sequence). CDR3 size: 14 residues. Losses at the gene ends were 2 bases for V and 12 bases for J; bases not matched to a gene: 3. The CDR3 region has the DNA TGTGCCAGCAGTTTAGGGACTAGCGGGAGTAATCAGTACTTC. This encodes CASSLGTSGSNQYF.

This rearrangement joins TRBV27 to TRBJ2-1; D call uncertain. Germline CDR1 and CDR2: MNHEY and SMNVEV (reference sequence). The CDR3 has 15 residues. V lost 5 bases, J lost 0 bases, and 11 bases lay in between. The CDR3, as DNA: TGTGCCAGCAGTCCCCGGTATAGCTCCTACAATGAGCAGTTCTTC. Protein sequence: CASSPRYSSYNEQFF.

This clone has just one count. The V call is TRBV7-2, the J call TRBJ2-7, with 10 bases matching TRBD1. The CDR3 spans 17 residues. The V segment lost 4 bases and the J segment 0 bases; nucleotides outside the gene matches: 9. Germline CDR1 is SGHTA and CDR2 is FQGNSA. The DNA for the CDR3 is TGTGCCAGCAGCTCGGAAGGGACAGGGGATAACTCCTACGAGCAGTACTTC. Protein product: CASSSEGTGDNSYEQYF.

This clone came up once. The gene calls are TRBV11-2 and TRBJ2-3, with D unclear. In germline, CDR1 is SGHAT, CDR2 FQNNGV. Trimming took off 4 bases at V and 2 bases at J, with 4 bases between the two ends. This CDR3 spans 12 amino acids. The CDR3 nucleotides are TGTGCCAGCAGCTACGTCACAGATACGCAGTATTTT. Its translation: CASSYVTDTQYF.

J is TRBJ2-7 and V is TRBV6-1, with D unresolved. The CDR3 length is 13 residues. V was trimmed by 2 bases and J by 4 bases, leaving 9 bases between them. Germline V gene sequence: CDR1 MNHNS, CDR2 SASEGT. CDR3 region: CASSEKEGYEQYF. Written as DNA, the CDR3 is TGTGCCAGCAGTGAAAAGGAAGGGTACGAGCAGTACTTC.

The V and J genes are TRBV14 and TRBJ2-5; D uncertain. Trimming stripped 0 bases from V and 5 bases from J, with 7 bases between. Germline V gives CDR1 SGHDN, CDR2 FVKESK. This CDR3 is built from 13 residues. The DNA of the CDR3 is TGTGCCAGCAGCCAAGATAACTTCGAGACCCAGTACTTC. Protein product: CASSQDNFETQYF.

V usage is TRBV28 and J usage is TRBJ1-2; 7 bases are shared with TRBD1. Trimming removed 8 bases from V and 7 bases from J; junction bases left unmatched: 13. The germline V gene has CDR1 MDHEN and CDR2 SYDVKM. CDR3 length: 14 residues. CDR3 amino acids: CASQPYTGAGGYTF. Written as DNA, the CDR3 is TGTGCCAGCCAACCCTATACAGGGGCGGGTGGCTACACCTTC.

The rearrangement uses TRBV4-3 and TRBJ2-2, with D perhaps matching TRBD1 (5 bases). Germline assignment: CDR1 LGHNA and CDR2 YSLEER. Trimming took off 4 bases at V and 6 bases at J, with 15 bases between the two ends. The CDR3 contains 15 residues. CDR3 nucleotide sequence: TGCGCCAGCAGCCCCACAGGCCTAGGGGCCGGGGAGCTGTTTTTT. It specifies CASSPTGLGAGELFF.